This TCR beta chain is drawn from a study of long-term antiretroviral therapy in people with HIV. The authors ran the immunoSEQ assay, v3.0, at survey level. Libraries were prepared by immunoSEQ multiplex PCR; TCRdb keeps only in-frame clonotypes and omits some of them. The sample lists some 28,000 clones, over 90% occurring once. Notes on this clone: Its antigen is unidentified.

The V gene's germline CDR1 is MNHNS and CDR2 SASEGT. The V end was cut by 4 bases, the J end by 4 bases, with 11 bases between. The CDR3 covers 13 residues. General study findings and limits: Viral resistance, ART adherence and therapy changes all lacked available data. Repertoires from HIV showed CDR3 length ranges narrower than those of controls.

This sequence was found in a middle-aged man with HIV. The specimen was unsorted PBMCs, collected 6.2 years after starting antiretroviral therapy. This rearrangement joins TRBV6-1 to TRBJ2-7; D is possibly TRBD2 (5 bases). The CDR3 sequence: CASSGGIRYEQYF. The CDR3 nucleotides are TGTGCCAGCAGTGGAGGGATTCGGTACGAGCAGTACTTC.